Sequencing of this T cell receptor beta chain was carried out in a study of CD8 T cells in ankylosing spondylitis. In its sample, this clonotype was seen many times. The target antigen is unknown. Preparation of TCR beta libraries was done by quantitative 5'-RACE with molecular barcodes. TCRdb passed the 5' RACE reads through MiXCR, listing each CDR3 protein once. The table shows under 150,000 distinct CDR3 sequences, with around 9.7% occurring only once. Germline V CDR1 and CDR2: DFQATT, SNEGSKA (reference sequence). This CDR3 has 18 residues. The V end was cut by 2 bases, the J end by 1 base, with 21 bases between. Study observations and caveats: There was reportedly significant enrichment of clones that were disease-linked in matched ankylosing spondylitis synovial fluid. Disease-associated clonotypes exhibited CD8+ identity and were relatively infrequent in peripheral blood. What seemed typical of ankylosing spondylitis blood was a TCR beta motif built from several highly homologous variants.

The sequence derives from a male donor with ankylosing spondylitis or in good health (not recorded which). V and J are TRBV20-1 and TRBJ2-1; a weak D match, TRBD2 (5 bases). The sequenced material came from blood, either unsorted or a sorted T cell fraction (not recorded which). The CDR3 sequence: CSARSSRAPIQSYNEQFF. CDR3 nucleotide sequence: TGCAGTGCTAGATCTAGCCGAGCGCCCATACAGTCCTACAATGAGCAGTTCTTC.